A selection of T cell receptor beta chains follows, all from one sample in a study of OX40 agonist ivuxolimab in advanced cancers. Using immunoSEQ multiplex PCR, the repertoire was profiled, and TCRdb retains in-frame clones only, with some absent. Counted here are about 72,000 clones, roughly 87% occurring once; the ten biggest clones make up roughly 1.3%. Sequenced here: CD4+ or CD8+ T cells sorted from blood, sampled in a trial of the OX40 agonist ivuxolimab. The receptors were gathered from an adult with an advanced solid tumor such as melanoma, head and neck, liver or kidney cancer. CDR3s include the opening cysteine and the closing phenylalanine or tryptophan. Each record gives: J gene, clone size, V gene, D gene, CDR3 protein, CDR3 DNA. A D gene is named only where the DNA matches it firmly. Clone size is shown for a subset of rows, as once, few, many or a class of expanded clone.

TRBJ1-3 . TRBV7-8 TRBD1 CASSTGGPGNTIYF TGTGCCAGCAGTACAGGGGGGCCTGGAAACACCATATATTTT
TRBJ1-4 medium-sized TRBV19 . CASSIRRVEISTNEKLFF TGTGCCAGTAGTATTAGACGCGTAGAGATATCAACTAATGAAAAACTGTTTTTT
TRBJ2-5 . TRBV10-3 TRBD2 CAIRAGLAGGAVETQYF TGTGCCATCCGCGCGGGACTAGCGGGAGGGGCGGTAGAGACCCAGTACTTC
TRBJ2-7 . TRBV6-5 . CASSYDRDYEQYF TGTGCCAGCAGTTACGATCGAGACTACGAGCAGTACTTC
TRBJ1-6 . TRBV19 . CACGTFDNSPLHF TGTGCCTGCGGGACATTTGATAATTCACCCCTCCACTTT
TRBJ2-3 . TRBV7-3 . CASSRGGGADTQYF TGTGCCAGCAGTCGGGGCGGCGGGGCAGATACGCAGTATTTT
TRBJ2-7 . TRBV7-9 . CASNRDSFSYEQYF TGTGCCAGCAACCGGGACTCCTTCTCCTACGAGCAGTACTTC
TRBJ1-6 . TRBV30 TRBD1 CAWRPPGQLNTLHF TGTGCCTGGAGACCACCGGGACAGCTAAACACCCTCCACTTT
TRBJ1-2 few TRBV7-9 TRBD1 CALQGGIGYTF TGTGCCCTCCAGGGGGGGATCGGCTACACCTTC
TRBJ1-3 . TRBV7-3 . CASSLDSGPGNTIYF TGTGCCAGCAGCTTAGATTCGGGGCCTGGAAACACCATATATTTT
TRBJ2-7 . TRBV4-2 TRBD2 CASSLTTSGRDEQYF TGTGCCAGCAGCCTTACCACTAGCGGGAGGGACGAGCAGTACTTC
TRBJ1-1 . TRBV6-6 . CASSYMGARDTEAFF TGTGCCAGCAGTTATATGGGGGCAAGGGACACTGAAGCTTTCTTT
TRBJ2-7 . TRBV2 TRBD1 CASSDRGLDEQYF TGTGCCAGCAGCGACAGGGGACTCGACGAGCAGTACTTC
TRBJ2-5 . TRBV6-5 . CASSYSAGTGVETQYF TGTGCCAGCAGTTACTCGGCCGGGACTGGGGTGGAGACCCAGTACTTC
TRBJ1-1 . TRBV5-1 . CASSSEGSLAEAFF TGCGCCAGCAGCTCGGAGGGTAGTTTAGCTGAAGCTTTCTTT
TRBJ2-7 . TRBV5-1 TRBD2 CASSSFSGRAAEQYF TGCGCCAGCAGCTCCTTTAGCGGGAGGGCGGCCGAGCAGTACTTC
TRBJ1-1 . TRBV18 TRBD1 CASSPVGTGGFNTEAFF TGTGCCAGCTCACCGGTTGGTACAGGGGGCTTTAATACTGAAGCTTTCTTT
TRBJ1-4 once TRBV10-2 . CASSATGGSEKLFF TGCGCCAGCAGTGCCACCGGGGGTAGTGAAAAACTGTTTTTT
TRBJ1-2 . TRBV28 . CASSLISGRGYTF TGTGCCAGCAGTTTAATCAGCGGCAGGGGCTACACCTTC
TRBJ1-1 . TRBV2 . CASSVLTNTEAFF TGTGCCAGCAGTGTCCTTACGAACACTGAAGCTTTCTTT
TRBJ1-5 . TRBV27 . CASTTFSQPQHF TGTGCCAGCACCACCTTCAGCCAGCCCCAGCATTTT
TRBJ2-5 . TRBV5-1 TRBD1 CASSSTGDRAETQYF TGCGCCAGCAGCTCAACAGGGGATAGGGCAGAGACCCAGTACTTC
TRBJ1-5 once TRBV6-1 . CASSGVSNQPQHF TGTGCCAGTTCTGGGGTTAGCAATCAGCCCCAGCATTTT
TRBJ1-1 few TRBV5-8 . CASSLGLMNTEAFF TGTGCCAGCAGCTTGGGACTTATGAACACTGAAGCTTTCTTT
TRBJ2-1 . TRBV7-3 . CASSLNGQGIAEQFF TGTGCCAGCAGCTTAAATGGTCAGGGGATCGCTGAGCAGTTCTTC
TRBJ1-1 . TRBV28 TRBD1 CASGNRGTENTEAFF TGTGCCAGCGGGAACAGGGGAACGGAGAACACTGAAGCTTTCTTT
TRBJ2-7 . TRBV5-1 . CASSLAAQGGGEQYF TGCGCCAGCAGCTTGGCCGCACAGGGAGGGGGAGAGCAGTACTTC
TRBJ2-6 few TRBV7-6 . CASSSEVWANVLTF TGTGCCAGCAGCTCGGAGGTGTGGGCCAACGTCCTGACTTTC
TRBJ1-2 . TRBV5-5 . CASSRGGPILGYTF TGTGCCAGCAGCCGCGGCGGGCCGATTCTTGGCTACACCTTC
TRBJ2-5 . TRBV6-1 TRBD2 CASAGLAGFQETQYF TGTGCCAGCGCGGGACTAGCGGGATTCCAAGAGACCCAGTACTTC
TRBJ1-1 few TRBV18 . CASSPGRLSGVNTEAFF TGTGCCAGCTCACCCGGGAGGCTGTCCGGGGTGAACACTGAAGCTTTCTTT
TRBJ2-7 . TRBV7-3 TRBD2 CASSFSSGGKYEQYF TGTGCCAGCAGCTTTTCAAGCGGGGGGAAGTACGAGCAGTACTTC
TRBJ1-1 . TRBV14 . CASSLALNTEAFF TGTGCCAGCAGCCTTGCATTGAACACTGAAGCTTTCTTT
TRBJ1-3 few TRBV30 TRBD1 CAWSFGDRGNTIYF TGTGCCTGGAGTTTTGGGGACAGAGGAAACACCATATATTTT
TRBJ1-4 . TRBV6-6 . CASSKQGTNEKLFF TGTGCCAGCAGCAAGCAGGGGACTAATGAAAAACTGTTTTTT
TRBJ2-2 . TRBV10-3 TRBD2 CAIRPTSGGTGELFF TGTGCCATCAGACCGACTAGCGGGGGAACCGGGGAGCTGTTTTTT
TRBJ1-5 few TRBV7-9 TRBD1 CASSLTGEQPQHF TGTGCCAGCAGCCTGACAGGGGAACAGCCCCAGCATTTT
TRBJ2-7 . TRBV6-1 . CASSDPAAYEQYF TGTGCCAGCAGTGACCCAGCGGCCTACGAGCAGTACTTC
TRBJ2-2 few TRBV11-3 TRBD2 CASSAGTSGTGELFF TGTGCCAGCAGCGCCGGGACTAGCGGGACCGGGGAGCTGTTTTTT
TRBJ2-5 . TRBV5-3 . CARSLDTPRETQYF TGTGCCAGAAGCTTGGACACCCCGAGAGAGACCCAGTACTTC
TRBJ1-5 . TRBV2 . CASRASSAGRKPQHF TGTGCCAGCAGAGCGTCGTCAGCGGGCCGAAAGCCCCAGCATTTT
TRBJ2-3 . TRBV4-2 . CASSQDLENKQYF TGTGCCAGCAGCCAAGATTTAGAAAATAAGCAGTATTTT